Presented here are 31 T cell receptor beta chains from one specimen sequenced in a study of T-cell memory formation after mild COVID-19. TCRdb analysed the 5' RACE reads with MiXCR anew, one entry per CDR3 protein. The data hold approximately 300,000 distinct CDR3 sequences, with approximately 19% observed a single time. Sequenced material: PBMCs or a T cell subset sorted from them (not recorded which). These receptors all come from a man in his late teens or twenties who had mild COVID-19 (a few samples of this study predate the infection). Cell type and time point are not known.

J is TRBJ2-1 and V is TRBV29-1, with 7 nucleotides matching TRBD2. The CDR3 consists of 12 residues. The V gene's germline CDR1 is SQVTM and CDR2 ANQGSEA. V was clipped by 3 bases and J by 7 bases; unmatched bases: 3. CDR3 coding DNA: TGCAGCGTTGAGAGGGGAGGGAATGAGCAGTTCTTC. As protein: CSVERGGNEQFF.

This clonotype has more than one count but fewer than ten. V usage is TRBV9 and J usage is TRBJ2-6, with no clear D. The CDR3 runs to 14 residues. Trimming cost V 1 base and J 6 bases, with 8 bases left between them. Germline loops: CDR1 SGDLS, CDR2 YYNGEE. Written as DNA, the CDR3 is TGTGCCAGCAGCGTACCCCCCGAGGCCAACGTCCTGACTTTC. Translated, it gives CASSVPPEANVLTF.

The chain recombines TRBV9 with TRBJ2-2; the match to TRBD1 covers 7 bases. Per the germline V gene, CDR1 is SGDLS and CDR2 is YYNGEE. This CDR3 spans 14 amino acids. Unmatched junction bases numbered 4, after V lost 3 bases and J lost 5 bases. CDR3 region: CASSGDRGTGELFF. CDR3 bases: TGTGCCAGCAGCGGGGACAGAGGGACCGGGGAGCTGTTTTTT.

This clonotype has only a few counts. The gene calls are TRBV28 and TRBJ2-5; weak D call: TRBD2 (5 bases). The CDR3 consists of 13 residues. Germline-derived CDR1 and CDR2 are MDHEN and SYDVKM. V dropped 5 bases and J dropped 7 bases, with 14 bases sitting between them. The CDR3 loop reads CASSPPESGTQYF. The CDR3 DNA sequence: TGTGCCAGCAGTCCCCCCGAAAGCGGGACCCAGTACTTC.

V and J are TRBV7-2 and TRBJ2-2; 8 nucleotides match TRBD1. This CDR3 region has 17 residues. The trim removed 0 bases at V and 2 bases at J, leaving 5 bases unmatched. Looked up from germline, CDR1 is SGHTA and CDR2 is FQGNSA. Here the CDR3 DNA reads TGTGCCAGCAGCTTAGCCAGGACAGGGAGCAACACCGGGGAGCTGTTTTTT. This sequence encodes CASSLARTGSNTGELFF.

The V call is TRBV6-5, the J call TRBJ2-2, with 11 bases that match TRBD2. With V trimmed by 6 bases and J by 3 bases, 9 bases remained unmatched. The CDR3 runs to 17 residues. Germline-derived CDR1 and CDR2 are MNHEY and SVGAGI. CDR3 DNA sequence: TGTGCCAGCAGACCCGGACTAGCGGGTATATACACCGGGGAGCTGTTTTTT. It encodes CASRPGLAGIYTGELFF.

V usage is TRBV29-1 and J usage is TRBJ2-3; the D gene is possibly TRBD2 (6 bases). Germline V lookup: CDR1 SQVTM, CDR2 ANQGSEA. The V end was cut by 1 base, the J end by 2 bases, with 10 bases between. The CDR3 consists of 14 residues. The CDR3 DNA sequence: TGCAGCGTTGAAGCGGGGGACTCCACAGATACGCAGTATTTT. Protein sequence: CSVEAGDSTDTQYF.

This clonotype appeared a few times. The chain couples TRBV27 to TRBJ1-2, with 11 positions matching TRBD1. Germline assignment: CDR1 MNHEY and CDR2 SMNVEV (reference sequence). The CDR3 contains 15 residues. V trimming: 3 bases; J trimming: 7 bases; junction bases outside the gene matches: 7. The CDR3 DNA is TGTGCCAGCAGTTTCCAAGGGACAGGGGGTGCTGGCTACACCTTC. Translated: CASSFQGTGGAGYTF.

This sequence joins TRBV18 and TRBJ2-2; no clear D. V gave up 1 base and J gave up 6 bases, with 3 bases separating them. CDR1 and CDR2 (germline): KGHSH, LQKENI. This CDR3 is built from 12 residues. CDR3 amino acids: CASSPRAGELFF. In DNA, the CDR3 is TGTGCCAGCTCACCACGGGCCGGGGAGCTGTTTTTT.

The genes are TRBV15 and TRBJ2-3; no definite D call. Germline CDR1 LNHNV, CDR2 YYDKDF (reference sequence). Trimming took 0 bases from V and 2 from J, leaving 12 bases between them. The CDR3 runs 16 residues. The CDR3 region is CATSRDPRLDTDTQYF. The CDR3 DNA reads as TGTGCCACCAGCAGAGATCCCCGGCTGGACACAGATACGCAGTATTTT.

V gene TRBV7-3 combines with J gene TRBJ2-5, with 14 nucleotides matching TRBD2. Germline CDR1 and CDR2: SGHTA and FQGTGA. The CDR3 is made up of 17 amino acids. The V and J ends lost 5 bases and 4 bases, in that order; junction bases with no gene match: 9. The CDR3 region is CASSPAGLAGVGETQYF. CDR3 nucleotides: TGTGCCAGCAGCCCAGCGGGACTAGCGGGGGTGGGAGAGACCCAGTACTTC.

The chain is built from TRBV5-4 and TRBJ2-5, with D perhaps matching TRBD1 (5 bases). The V end was cut by 7 bases, the J end by 1 base, with 8 bases between. CDR3 size: 12 residues. Germline lookup yields CDR1 SGHNT and CDR2 YYREEE (reference sequence). CDR3 amino acids: CASGAAQETQYF. Written as DNA, the CDR3 is TGTGCCAGCGGGGCGGCCCAAGAGACCCAGTACTTC.

The V and J genes are TRBV6-5 and TRBJ2-1; D is tentatively TRBD1 or TRBD2 (6 bases each). The CDR3 totals 14 residues. In germline, CDR1 is MNHEY, CDR2 SVGAGI. The ends were cut back, 8 bases at V and 0 bases at J, with 11 bases in the middle. The CDR3 region is CASGGLSSYNEQFF. The CDR3 nucleotides are TGTGCCAGCGGGGGGCTGAGCTCCTACAATGAGCAGTTCTTC.

The chain has TRBV5-1 and TRBJ2-3; weak D call: TRBD1 (5 bases). V gave up 3 bases and J gave up 1 base, with 9 bases separating them. The CDR3 totals 14 residues. The germline CDR1 and CDR2 sequences are SGHRS and YFSETQ. The CDR3 nucleotides are TGCGCCAGCAGCTCAGGGCCCCGCACAGATACGCAGTATTTT. Amino acids: CASSSGPRTDTQYF.

This clonotype was detected ten times or more. V gene TRBV2 combines with J gene TRBJ2-5; TRBD2 might be the D (5 bases). The CDR3 is made up of 14 amino acids. In germline, CDR1 is SNHLY, CDR2 FYNNEI. The V end lost 6 bases, the J end lost 2 bases, and 13 bases lay between the germline ends. For the CDR3, the DNA is TGTGCCAGCAGCCGACTAACACCACAAGAGACCCAGTACTTC. Encoded protein: CASSRLTPQETQYF.

This clonotype occurred a few times. The chain uses TRBV6-6 and TRBJ2-3; the match to TRBD2 covers 11 bases. Germline lookup yields CDR1 MNHNY and CDR2 SVGAGI (reference sequence). J lost 2 bases, V lost 6 bases, and 4 bases had no gene match. There are 15 residues in the CDR3. The CDR3: CASSGTSGTTDTQYF. The CDR3 DNA follows: TGTGCCAGCAGCGGGACTAGCGGCACCACAGATACGCAGTATTTT.

The CDR3 sequence: CASSSGLSNEQFF. CDR3 nucleotides: TGTGCCAGCAGCTCGGGTCTCTCCAATGAGCAGTTCTTC. The rearrangement joins TRBV7-2 to TRBJ2-1; D ambiguous. The CDR3 covers 13 residues. V lost 4 bases, J lost 6 bases, and 10 bases lay in between. Per germline, CDR1 SGHTA and CDR2 FQGNSA.

CDR3 amino acids: CASVRRPGQGTPKNTEAFF. Here the CDR3 DNA reads TGTGCCAGCGTTAGGAGGCCGGGACAGGGGACCCCAAAGAACACTGAAGCTTTCTTT. This rearrangement joins TRBV6-2 or TRBV6-3 to TRBJ1-1; 10 positions agree with TRBD1. The ends lost 8 bases at V and 1 base at J; junction bases unmatched: 19. The V gene's germline CDR1 is MNHEY and CDR2 SVGEGT. The CDR3 is made up of 19 amino acids.

This clonotype was detected only once. The rearrangement links TRBV10-3 to TRBJ2-7, with D possibly TRBD1 on 5 matching bases. The CDR3 length is 13 residues. Germline V gene sequence: CDR1 ENHRY, CDR2 SYGVKD. Trimming removed 10 bases from V and 0 bases from J, with 13 bases in between. CDR3 bases: TGTGCCACCCAGACAGAAGACTCCTACGAGCAGTACTTC. This encodes CATQTEDSYEQYF.

This clonotype was found a few times. The chain combines TRBV4-2 with TRBJ2-1, with 8 bases matching TRBD2. The V segment lost 2 bases and the J segment 0 bases; nucleotides outside the gene matches: 9. Germline V CDR1 and CDR2: LGHNA, YNFKEQ. This CDR3 is built from 18 residues. The CDR3 region has the DNA TGTGCCAGCAGCCAAACCCCTCAAACTAGCGGCTCCTACAATGAGCAGTTCTTC. This translates into CASSQTPQTSGSYNEQFF.

In its sample, this clonotype was seen a few times. The rearrangement uses TRBV6-2 or TRBV6-3 and TRBJ2-2, with 12 nucleotides matching TRBD2. The germline gives CDR1 MNHEY, CDR2 SVGEGT. The V segment lost 6 bases and the J segment 7 bases; nucleotides outside the gene matches: 9. This CDR3 contains 16 residues. In DNA, the CDR3 is TGTGCCAGCAGCCCTCCTAGCGGGGGGGACTACGGGGAGCTGTTTTTT. Its translation is CASSPPSGGDYGELFF.

This clonotype has just a few counts. This chain connects TRBV7-3 to TRBJ2-2, with a tentative D call TRBD2 (5 bases). This CDR3 region has 14 residues. Germline V gene data show CDR1 as SGHTA and CDR2 as FQGTGA. The ends were cut back, 6 bases at V and 5 bases at J, with 13 bases in the middle. The CDR3 here is CASSPNGKTGELFF. CDR3 nucleotides: TGTGCCAGCAGTCCGAACGGGAAGACCGGGGAGCTGTTTTTT. Full variable domain (remainder filled in from reference TRBV7-3 and TRBJ2-2): GAGVSQTPSNKVTEKGKYVELRCDPISGHTALYWYRQSLGQGPEFLIYFQGTGAADDSGLPNDRFFAVRPEGSVSTLKIQRTERGDSAVYLCASSPNGKTGELFFGEGSRLTVL.

The rearrangement uses TRBV12-3 or TRBV12-4 and TRBJ1-1; no firm D call. The CDR3 is 13 residues long. V was cut by 8 bases and J by 4 bases, with 14 bases left in between. The CDR3 here is CASGNTVGTEAFF. Written as DNA, the CDR3 is TGTGCCAGCGGAAACACGGTCGGCACTGAAGCTTTCTTT.

The chain has TRBV6-2 or TRBV6-3 and TRBJ2-7, with 12 nucleotides matching TRBD1. The CDR3 loop spans 15 amino acids. CDR1 is MNHEY, CDR2 SVGEGT, per germline. The trim removed 0 bases at V and 7 bases at J, leaving 4 bases unmatched. The CDR3 sequence: CASSYSGTGGGEQYV. The CDR3, as DNA: TGTGCCAGCAGTTACTCCGGGACAGGGGGCGGAGAGCAGTACGTC.

This clonotype showed up just a few times. The rearrangement links TRBV3-1 to TRBJ2-3, with D possibly matching TRBD2 (5 bases). V was clipped by 4 bases and J by 0 bases, with 8 bases between them. In germline, CDR1 is LGHDT, CDR2 YNNKEL (reference sequence). The CDR3 is made up of 14 amino acids. DNA for the CDR3: TGTGCCAGCAGCCCCGGGGATAGCACAGATACGCAGTATTTT. It translates to CASSPGDSTDTQYF.

This clonotype appeared a few times. V and J are TRBV7-3 and TRBJ2-1; TRBD2 matches 7 bases. The trim removed 3 bases at V and 10 bases at J, leaving 12 bases unmatched. Germline V gene lookup returns CDR1 SGHTA and CDR2 FQGTGA. CDR3 length: 15 amino acids. The CDR3 protein is CASSFRGAGRSEQFF. The CDR3 coding sequence is TGTGCCAGCAGCTTTCGAGGAGCGGGGAGGAGCGAGCAGTTCTTC.

This clonotype was counted only a few times. J is TRBJ2-1 and V is TRBV3-1, with D unresolved. Germline CDR1 and CDR2: LGHDT and YNNKEL (reference sequence). This CDR3 is 12 amino acids long. V lost 2 bases to trimming and J lost 7 bases, with 6 bases between them. In DNA form, the CDR3 reads TGTGCCAGCAGCCAACTAGGAAATGAGCAGTTCTTC. Protein product: CASSQLGNEQFF.

The chain employs TRBV5-6 and TRBJ2-3; D is perhaps TRBD2 (6 bases). The V gene's germline CDR1 is SGHDT and CDR2 YYEEEE. V was cut by 5 bases and J by 2 bases, with 15 bases left in between. The CDR3 has 15 residues. The CDR3 DNA is TGTGCCAGCAGGCGCGCGGGACGGAACACAGATACGCAGTATTTT. Translation gives CASRRAGRNTDTQYF.

Ten or more counts support this clonotype. The chain is built from TRBV25-1 and TRBJ2-5, with D perhaps matching TRBD1 (6 bases). CDR1 and CDR2 from the germline V gene are MGHDK and SYGVNS. Trimming removed 5 bases at V and 4 bases at J, with 11 bases between. The CDR3 runs 13 residues. The CDR3 coding sequence is TGTGCCAGCAGTCGTATGGGGGCAGAGACCCAGTACTTC. The encoded protein is CASSRMGAETQYF.

V gene TRBV29-1 combines with J gene TRBJ2-1; 11 bases are shared with TRBD1. CDR1 and CDR2 from the germline V gene are SQVTM and ANQGSEA. The CDR3 extends over 16 amino acids. The J segment lost 7 bases and the V segment lost 1 base, leaving 9 bases of the junction unmatched. CDR3 sequence: CSVEGTGGEWFNEQFF. The CDR3 DNA sequence: TGCAGCGTTGAAGGGACAGGGGGCGAATGGTTTAATGAGCAGTTCTTC.

A few counts support this clonotype. The V and J genes are TRBV6-2 or TRBV6-3 and TRBJ2-6; TRBD1 is a possible D gene (5 bases). Per germline, CDR1 MNHEY and CDR2 SVGEGT. V lost 4 bases to trimming and J lost 4 bases, with 14 bases between them. The CDR3 runs to 16 residues. The CDR3 sequence: CASSSGRDGGANVLTF. CDR3 DNA sequence: TGTGCCAGCAGTTCAGGCAGGGATGGAGGGGCCAACGTCCTGACTTTC.